The 26 T cell receptor beta chains in this list originate from one sample, sequenced in a study of blood T cell repertoires in COVID-19. Generated by immunoSEQ multiplex PCR, the TCRdb table keeps only in-frame clones and is missing some. The data contain roughly 40,000 clones, 80% to 90% of them singletons. The sequencing input was peripheral blood. These receptors were obtained from a man aged 35 to 55 with active COVID-19.

The rearrangement uses TRBV19 and TRBJ1-5, with D possibly TRBD1 on 6 matching bases. This CDR3 has 14 amino acids. Trimming pared 7 bases from V and 3 bases from J, leaving 13 bases between. CDR1 and CDR2 (germline): LNHDA, SQIVND (reference sequence). The DNA for the CDR3 is TGTGCCAGTACCCACCAGGGGAACAATCAGCCCCAGCATTTT. Translating gives CASTHQGNNQPQHF.

The chain carries TRBV15 and TRBJ2-5, with a possible D match to TRBD1 (6 bases). Germline lookup yields CDR1 LNHNV and CDR2 YYDKDF (reference sequence). The CDR3 length is 17 residues. Between the trimmed V and J ends, which lost 3 bases and 3 bases, there was a span of 20 bases. The CDR3, as DNA: TGTGCCACCAGCAGCCAGGACCTAGCAGAGGGGGAAGAGACCCAGTACTTC. The encoded protein is CATSSQDLAEGEETQYF.

This rearrangement joins TRBV7-3 to TRBJ2-1; 8 bases are a match to TRBD2. From germline, CDR1 is SGHTA and CDR2 FQGTGA. Germline trimming cut 5 bases from V and 7 bases from J; bases unmatched to any gene: 13. The CDR3 is 16 residues long. CDR3 in amino acids: CASSSTSGLLGNEQFF. CDR3 coding DNA: TGTGCCAGCAGCAGCACTAGCGGACTATTGGGGAATGAGCAGTTCTTC.

The chain recombines TRBV28 with TRBJ2-5; 8 bases line up with TRBD1. Per the germline V gene, CDR1 is MDHEN and CDR2 is SYDVKM. The CDR3 sequence is 16 residues long. V lost 5 bases, J lost 4 bases, and 12 bases stayed unmatched. CDR3 DNA sequence: TGTGCCAGCAGTCTCCCGAAGGCAGGGGGCTTAGAGACCCAGTACTTC. It specifies CASSLPKAGGLETQYF.

The rearrangement links TRBV25-1 to TRBJ2-5; 9 bases line up with TRBD1. The CDR3 covers 11 residues. The V and J ends lost 6 bases and 7 bases, in that order; junction bases with no gene match: 0. CDR1 and CDR2 from the germline V gene are MGHDK and SYGVNS. The CDR3 reads CASRTGGTQYF. The CDR3 DNA sequence: TGTGCCAGCAGGACAGGGGGGACCCAGTACTTC.

Concerning this clone: The final CDR3 position lacks the conserved phenylalanine or tryptophan, pointing to a likely read error. The DNA is left out, because the CDR3 cannot be placed on it with certainty; the CDR3 is given as TCRdb lists it. The chain recombines TRBV2 with TRBJ1-1; the DNA was not compared with TRBD1, the D call given in the table. CDR1 SNHLY and CDR2 FYNNEI come from the germline V gene. Ends included, the CDR3 has 8 residues. The CDR3 region is CASSNDRE.

For this clone: In this CDR3 the conserved last residue, phenylalanine or tryptophan, is missing, so a read error is likely. No DNA is shown, since the ends of the CDR3 on it are uncertain; the CDR3 is the one TCRdb lists. V usage is TRBV10-3 and J usage is TRBJ1-1. CDR1 and CDR2 (germline): ENHRY, SYGVKD. Termini included, the CDR3 measures 12 amino acids. The CDR3 reads CATRGDDADPLV.

The V and J genes are TRBV19 and TRBJ1-1; unclear D gene. CDR3 size: 13 residues. V lost 7 bases and J 0 bases, leaving 9 bases between the germline ends. The germline V gene encodes CDR1 LNHDA and CDR2 SQIVND (reference sequence). CDR3 in amino acids: CASNRGLNTEAFF. DNA of the CDR3: TGTGCCAGTAATCGGGGATTGAACACTGAAGCTTTCTTT.

This clone was recorded once. CDR3 region: CATSRDAGGWGNEQFF. The CDR3 DNA reads TGTGCCACCAGCAGAGATGCGGGAGGGTGGGGTAATGAGCAGTTCTTC. The chain is built from TRBV15 and TRBJ2-1; 9 nucleotides match TRBD2. Germline V gene lookup returns CDR1 LNHNV and CDR2 YYDKDF (reference sequence). Trimming cost V 0 bases and J 7 bases; bases outside gene matches: 7. The CDR3 extends over 16 amino acids.

This clone was seen once. The chain links TRBV5-4 to TRBJ2-3; 10 bases map to TRBD1. CDR1 SGHNT and CDR2 YYREEE come from the germline V gene (reference sequence). The V gene end was trimmed by 2 bases and the J gene end by 3 bases; junction bases not matched to a gene: 9. This CDR3 comprises 17 residues. The CDR3 loop reads CASSLDPGQGWTDTQYF. CDR3 DNA sequence: TGTGCCAGCAGCTTAGACCCGGGACAGGGGTGGACAGATACGCAGTATTTT.

This sequence joins TRBV30 and TRBJ2-3; no clear D. Germline V gene lookup returns CDR1 GTSNPN and CDR2 SVGIG (reference sequence). The V gene lost 0 bases and the J gene lost 2 bases, with 12 bases spanning the gap. The CDR3 consists of 15 residues. The CDR3, as DNA: TGTGCCTGGAGTGTACGTGGCGGCACCACAGATACGCAGTATTTT. It encodes CAWSVRGGTTDTQYF.

CDR3 bases: TGTGCCAGTGCTAGCGGGACTAGCTCCTACAATGAGCAGTTCTTC. The encoded protein is CASASGTSSYNEQFF. V and J are TRBV2 and TRBJ2-1, with 9 bases aligning to TRBD2. Trimming cost V 9 bases and J 0 bases; bases outside gene matches: 6. The CDR3 is made up of 15 amino acids. Germline CDR1 is SNHLY and CDR2 is FYNNEI.

The sample holds one count of this clone. The chain uses TRBV5-1 and TRBJ2-7, with unresolved D. CDR1 is SGHRS, CDR2 YFSETQ, per germline. This CDR3 has 12 amino acids. V gave up 6 bases and J gave up 4 bases, with 11 bases separating them. For the CDR3, the DNA is TGCGCCAGCATCTCCAGGTCATACGAGCAGTACTTC. It is translated as CASISRSYEQYF.

The chain employs TRBV27 and TRBJ2-1; TRBD2 matches at 9 bases. V gave up 5 bases and J gave up 8 bases; unmatched junction bases: 13. The germline CDR1 and CDR2 sequences are MNHEY and SMNVEV (reference sequence). This CDR3 contains 16 residues. CDR3 bases: TGTGCCAGCAGTCGATCTTTAGCGGGAGAGGCTCATGAGCAGTTCTTC. It codes for CASSRSLAGEAHEQFF.

The chain combines TRBV27 with TRBJ2-7; weak D call: TRBD2 (5 bases). Germline-derived CDR1 and CDR2 are MNHEY and SMNVEV (reference sequence). The CDR3 runs to 13 residues. The V end lost 5 bases, the J end lost 3 bases, and 11 bases lay between the germline ends. The CDR3 sequence is CASSPGLIYEQYF. CDR3 nucleotides: TGTGCCAGCAGTCCAGGACTGATCTACGAGCAGTACTTC.

The V call is TRBV25-1, the J call TRBJ1-2; D may be TRBD1 (6 bases). V dropped 4 bases and J dropped 8 bases, with 23 bases sitting between them. This CDR3 has 16 residues. Germline assignment: CDR1 MGHDK and CDR2 SYGVNS. Here the CDR3 DNA reads TGTGCCAGCAGTGTCCGGGCGAGGGGGGGGGCATACGGCTACACCTTC. As protein: CASSVRARGGAYGYTF.

This clone was found a few times. The chain joins TRBV25-1 to TRBJ1-2, with D perhaps TRBD1 (5 bases). The V gene lost 3 bases and the J gene lost 6 bases, with 17 bases spanning the gap. Germline lookup yields CDR1 MGHDK and CDR2 SYGVNS. There are 15 residues in the CDR3. Here the CDR3 DNA reads TGTGCCAGCAGTGAGTGGGCGGGGGTTGGGAATGGCTACACCTTC. Translated, it gives CASSEWAGVGNGYTF.

The chain joins TRBV5-8 to TRBJ2-5, with TRBD2 matching 9 bases. Germline CDR1 and CDR2: SGHTS and YDEGEE. This CDR3 is built from 15 residues. V lost 0 bases, J lost 3 bases, and 3 bases stayed unmatched. As DNA, the CDR3 is TGTGCCAGCAGCTTGGGGCTAGCGGGGAAAGAGACCCAGTACTTC. Encoded protein: CASSLGLAGKETQYF.

The rearrangement joins TRBV5-6 to TRBJ2-5; 14 bases match TRBD2. This CDR3 spans 16 amino acids. Germline CDR1 and CDR2: SGHDT and YYEEEE. V lost 3 bases and J lost 3; bases outside the gene matches: 4. The CDR3 protein is CASSSPGLAGEETQYF. CDR3 DNA sequence: TGTGCCAGCAGCTCGCCGGGACTAGCGGGAGAAGAGACCCAGTACTTC. The whole variable domain, remainder taken from reference TRBV5-6 and TRBJ2-5, is DAGVTQSPTHLIKTRGQQVTLRCSPKSGHDTVSWYQQALGQGPQFIFQYYEEEERQRGNFPDRFSGHQFPNYSSELNVNALLLGDSALYLCASSSPGLAGEETQYFGPGTRLLVL.

V and J are TRBV30 and TRBJ2-7, with 9 bases matching TRBD1. The V and J ends lost 1 base and 2 bases, in that order; junction bases with no gene match: 15. There are 18 residues in the CDR3. Germline V lookup: CDR1 GTSNPN, CDR2 SVGIG (reference sequence). The CDR3 bases are TGTGCCTGGAGTGGAGCCGGGACAGGGACCCACTCGACCTACGAGCAGTACTTC. Protein: CAWSGAGTGTHSTYEQYF.

This clone was seen a single time. J is TRBJ2-3 and V is TRBV19, with 9 bases identical to TRBD2. Germline V CDR1 and CDR2: LNHDA, SQIVND (reference sequence). With V trimmed by 3 bases and J by 5 bases, 9 bases remained unmatched. The CDR3 has 16 amino acids. For the CDR3, the DNA is TGTGCCAGTAGTATCGGTTCCAGCGGGAGGCTAGATACGCAGTATTTT. This translates into CASSIGSSGRLDTQYF.

This clone was detected only once. The chain couples TRBV5-6 to TRBJ2-7; 7 bases agree with TRBD2. This CDR3 contains 13 residues. V gave up 5 bases and J gave up 7 bases; unmatched junction bases: 9. The V gene's germline CDR1 is SGHDT and CDR2 YYEEEE. CDR3 amino acids: CASSLAGVEEQYF. Written as DNA, the CDR3 is TGTGCCAGCAGTCTTGCGGGAGTCGAGGAGCAGTACTTC.

The V call is TRBV24-1, the J call TRBJ1-2; 10 nucleotides match TRBD1. V gave up 3 bases and J gave up 8 bases; unmatched junction bases: 11. Germline V CDR1 and CDR2: KGHDR, SFDVKD. CDR3 size: 16 residues. In DNA, the CDR3 is TGTGCCACCAGTGATCCGGACAGGGGGTATACCTCGGGCTACACCTTC. Translating gives CATSDPDRGYTSGYTF.

The CDR3 here is CASRNRAMNTEAFF. In nucleotides, the CDR3 is TGTGCCAGTAGGAACAGGGCAATGAACACTGAAGCTTTCTTT. The V and J genes are TRBV19 and TRBJ1-1, with TRBD1 as a possible D gene (6 bases). Germline CDR1 and CDR2: LNHDA and SQIVND (reference sequence). V was trimmed by 6 bases and J by 0 bases, leaving 11 bases between them. The CDR3 length is 14 residues.

This sequence joins TRBV3-1 (or the pseudogene TRBV3-2) and TRBJ1-2; D is uncertain. This CDR3 is 12 amino acids long. The V gene's germline CDR1 is LGHDT and CDR2 YNNKEL (reference sequence). The V and J ends lost 5 bases and 4 bases respectively, with 8 bases between them. The chain's CDR3 is CASSGPRYGYTF. The DNA of the CDR3 is TGTGCCAGCAGCGGCCCTCGCTATGGCTACACCTTC.

The J gene is TRBJ2-3, the V gene TRBV6-5; 7 nucleotides agree with TRBD2. The V segment lost 5 bases and the J segment 0 bases; nucleotides outside the gene matches: 5. CDR1 and CDR2 (germline): MNHEY, SVGAGI. CDR3 size: 15 residues. CDR3 nucleotides: TGTGCCAGCAGTAGACTAGCTGAGAGCACAGATACGCAGTATTTT. Translation gives CASSRLAESTDTQYF.